The 12 T cell receptor beta chains below all came from one sample that was sequenced in a study of technical replicates of blood from a handful of donors (dated by TCRdb to the late 2010s). Library construction relied on the immunoSEQ multiplex PCR assay. TCRdb took this table from immuneACCESS and kept in-frame rearrangements with V and J called. Such tables lack part of the clones; where checked against another copy, unresolved V genes explain under half of the gap, and the rest is unexplained. For this sample the table gives over 45,000 clones, of which approximately 90% were detected only once. Under 4% of the sample belongs to the ten largest clones. Sequencing was performed on PBMCs. The receptors come from a human donor in good health. Some clones in this sample may be carry-over from other donors' samples.

This chain connects TRBV2 to TRBJ2-5, with 12 bases that match TRBD2. Unmatched junction bases numbered 6, after V lost 6 bases and J lost 4 bases. The CDR3 sequence is 15 residues long. The germline gives CDR1 SNHLY, CDR2 FYNNEI. The CDR3 reads CASRLTSGGAETQYF. CDR3 DNA sequence: TGTGCCAGCAGACTGACTAGCGGGGGAGCAGAGACCCAGTACTTC. Filled out from reference TRBV2 and TRBJ2-5, the complete variable domain reads EPEVTQTPSHQVTQMGQEVILRCVPISNHLYFYWYRQILGQKVEFLVSFYNNEISEKSEIFDDQFSVERPDGSNFTLKIRSTKLEDSAMYFCASRLTSGGAETQYFGPGTRLLVL.

The chain links TRBV7-3 to TRBJ2-2; 7 bases line up with TRBD1. CDR3 length: 15 residues. The ends lost 5 bases at V and 5 bases at J; junction bases unmatched: 8. Germline-derived CDR1 and CDR2 are SGHTA and FQGTGA. CDR3 bases: TGTGCCAGCAGCAACCGGGCCAGGGGGACCGGGGAGCTGTTTTTT. As protein: CASSNRARGTGELFF.

V gene TRBV6-4 combines with J gene TRBJ2-2; 7 nucleotides agree with TRBD1. The CDR3 has 15 amino acids. J was trimmed by 0 bases and V by 9 bases; bases with no gene match: 7. The germline gives CDR1 MRHNA, CDR2 SNTAGT. In DNA form, the CDR3 reads TGTGCCAGGGAGCAGACAGGGCCGAACACCGGGGAGCTGTTTTTT. Its protein product is CAREQTGPNTGELFF.

The CDR3 here is CASGREDLGTQYF. DNA of the CDR3: TGTGCCAGCGGTAGGGAGGATCTTGGGACCCAGTACTTC. The rearrangement uses TRBV2 and TRBJ2-5, with D maybe TRBD2 (6 bases). Trimming removed 8 bases at V and 7 bases at J, with 17 bases between. Germline values: CDR1 SNHLY, CDR2 FYNNEI. This CDR3 is built from 13 residues.

The J gene is TRBJ2-2, the V gene TRBV4-1, with 8 bases identical to TRBD1. The CDR3 totals 17 residues. After removal of 4 bases from V and 4 bases from J, the junction contained 11 bases not matched to a gene. From germline, CDR1 is MGHRA and CDR2 YSYEKL. CDR3 amino acids: CASSPSTGGAGTGELFF. The DNA of the CDR3 is TGCGCCAGCAGCCCCTCCACAGGGGGAGCGGGCACCGGGGAGCTGTTTTTT.

This clone was found once. V gene TRBV7-9 combines with J gene TRBJ2-2; weak D call: TRBD1 (6 bases). The CDR3 is made up of 16 amino acids. V shed 5 bases and J shed 3 bases, with 16 bases lying between them. CDR1 is SEHNR and CDR2 is FQNEAQ in the germline V gene (reference sequence). The CDR3 loop is CASSPGTYRDTGELFF. The CDR3 region has the DNA TGTGCCAGCAGCCCAGGGACCTACAGGGACACCGGGGAGCTGTTTTTT.

J is TRBJ1-1 and V is TRBV29-1, with a weak D call TRBD1 (6 bases). Trimming shortened V by 1 base and J by 5 bases, and 20 bases separated the two germline ends. This CDR3 is built from 16 residues. Germline V CDR1 and CDR2: SQVTM, ANQGSEA. CDR3 sequence: CSVEGQGKSWRTEAFF. The CDR3 DNA follows: TGCAGCGTTGAAGGGCAGGGGAAGAGCTGGCGAACTGAAGCTTTCTTT.

The genes are TRBV7-2 and TRBJ1-2; D is uncertain. V was pared by 1 base and J by 1 base, with 10 bases between. Germline CDR1 SGHTA, CDR2 FQGNSA. The CDR3 is 15 residues long. The CDR3 DNA sequence: TGTGCCAGCAGCTTAGGGCCCCTGGTTAACTATGGCTACACCTTC. This codes for CASSLGPLVNYGYTF.

This rearrangement joins TRBV6-5 to TRBJ2-7, with TRBD2 matching 12 bases. The junction had 1 base not matched to a gene; V was cut back by 2 bases and J by 2 bases. Germline assignment: CDR1 MNHEY and CDR2 SVGAGI. This CDR3 region has 15 residues. The CDR3, as DNA: TGTGCCAGCAGTTACGGGACTAGCGGGCCCTACGAGCAGTACTTC. Translated: CASSYGTSGPYEQYF.

This sequence joins TRBV18 and TRBJ2-5; TRBD1 is a possible D gene (6 bases). The germline V gene encodes CDR1 KGHSH and CDR2 LQKENI. The CDR3 totals 16 residues. Trimming stripped 0 bases from V and 3 bases from J, with 14 bases between. CDR3 in amino acids: CASSPPWGRGKETQYF. The CDR3 DNA reads TGTGCCAGCTCACCACCGTGGGGGCGCGGTAAAGAGACCCAGTACTTC.

V and J are TRBV4-1 and TRBJ2-7; unclear D gene. Per the germline V gene, CDR1 is MGHRA and CDR2 is YSYEKL. The germline V and J ends were trimmed by 4 bases and 5 bases, with 15 bases remaining between them. This CDR3 region has 14 residues. The DNA for the CDR3 is TGCGCCAGCAGCCTTCGAGGATTGGAAGACGAGCAGTACTTC. Its protein product is CASSLRGLEDEQYF.

The genes are TRBV29-1 and TRBJ1-2; D uncertain. This CDR3 region has 13 residues. Per germline, CDR1 SQVTM and CDR2 ANQGSEA. The V end was cut by 6 bases, the J end by 1 base, with 12 bases between. CDR3 protein: CSVDPGLNYGYTF. The CDR3, as DNA: TGCAGCGTCGATCCAGGCCTTAACTATGGCTACACCTTC.